Below, one T cell receptor beta chain is given with its context. Its antigen is unknown. The CDR3 runs to 16 residues. Trimming removed 4 bases from V and 1 base from J; junction bases left unmatched: 6. Germline V gives CDR1 SGDLS, CDR2 YYNGEE. The data originate from a study of T cell responses to AZD1222 COVID-19 vaccine. The table came from immunoSEQ multiplex PCR; TCRdb's copy has only in-frame clones and leaves some out. Of roughly 110,000 clones detected, roughly 90% appear once; the ten largest clones hold 8% to 10%. Overall study results and limits: Only five to seven AZD1222 recipients were seropositive at baseline. Spike-specific TCRs gained breadth and depth after people received two AZD1222 doses.

J is TRBJ2-3 and V is TRBV9; TRBD2 agrees at 10 bases. The sample here was peripheral blood, taken 28 days after the second AZD1222 dose. The sequence was obtained from an adult who received the AZD1222 COVID-19 vaccine. DNA for the CDR3: TGTGCCAGCAGCCAGAAAGGGACTAGCGGCACAGATACGCAGTATTTT. It translates to CASSQKGTSGTDTQYF.